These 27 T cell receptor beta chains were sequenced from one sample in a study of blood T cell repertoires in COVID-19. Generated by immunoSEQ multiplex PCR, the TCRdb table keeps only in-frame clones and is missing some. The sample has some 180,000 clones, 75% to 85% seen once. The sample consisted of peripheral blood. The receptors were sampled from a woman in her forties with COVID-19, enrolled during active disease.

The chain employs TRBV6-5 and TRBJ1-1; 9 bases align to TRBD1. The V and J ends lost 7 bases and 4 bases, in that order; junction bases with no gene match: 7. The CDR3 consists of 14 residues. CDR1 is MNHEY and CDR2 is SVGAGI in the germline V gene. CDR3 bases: TGTGCCAGCAAGACACAGGGGGCAGGCACTGAAGCTTTCTTT. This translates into CASKTQGAGTEAFF.

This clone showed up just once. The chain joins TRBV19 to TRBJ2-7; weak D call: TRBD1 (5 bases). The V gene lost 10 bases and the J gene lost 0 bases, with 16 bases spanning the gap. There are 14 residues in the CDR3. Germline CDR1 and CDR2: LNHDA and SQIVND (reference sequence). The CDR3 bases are TGTGCCACCTCAGCCAGGACAAACTCCTACGAGCAGTACTTC. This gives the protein CATSARTNSYEQYF. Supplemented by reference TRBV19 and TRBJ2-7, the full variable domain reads DGGITQSPKYLFRKEGQNVTLSCEQNLNHDAMYWYRQDPGQGLRLIYYSQIVNDFQKGDIAEGYSVSREKKESFPLTVTSAQKNPTAFYLCATSARTNSYEQYFGPGTRLTVT.

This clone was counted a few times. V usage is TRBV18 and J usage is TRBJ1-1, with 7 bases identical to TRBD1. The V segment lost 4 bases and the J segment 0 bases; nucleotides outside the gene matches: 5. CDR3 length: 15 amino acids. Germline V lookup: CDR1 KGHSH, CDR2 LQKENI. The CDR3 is CASSRQGQLNTEAFF. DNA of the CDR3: TGTGCCAGCTCACGCCAGGGACAGCTGAACACTGAAGCTTTCTTT.

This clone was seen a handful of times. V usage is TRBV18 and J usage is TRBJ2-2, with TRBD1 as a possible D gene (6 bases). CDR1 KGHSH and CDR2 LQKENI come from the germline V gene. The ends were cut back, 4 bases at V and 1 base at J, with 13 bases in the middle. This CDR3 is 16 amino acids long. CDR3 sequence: CASSRPGTRNTGELFF. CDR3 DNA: TGTGCCAGCTCACGACCCGGGACAAGGAACACCGGGGAGCTGTTTTTT.

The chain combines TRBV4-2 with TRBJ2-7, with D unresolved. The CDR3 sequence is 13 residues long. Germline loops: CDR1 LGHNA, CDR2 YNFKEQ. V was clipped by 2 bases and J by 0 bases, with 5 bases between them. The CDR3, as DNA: TGTGCCAGCAGCCAATATCTCTCCTACGAGCAGTACGTC. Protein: CASSQYLSYEQYV.

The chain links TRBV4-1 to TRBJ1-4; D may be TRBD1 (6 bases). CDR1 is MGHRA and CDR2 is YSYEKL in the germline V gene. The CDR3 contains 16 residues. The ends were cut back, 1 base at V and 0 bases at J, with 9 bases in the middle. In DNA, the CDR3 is TGCGCCAGCAGCCAAGCCAGGGGTTCAACTAATGAAAAACTGTTTTTT. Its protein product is CASSQARGSTNEKLFF.

The CDR3 bases are TGTGCCAGCAGGGAAGCGGGAGGGGATGTCCAGTACTTC. This sequence encodes CASREAGGDVQYF. This chain links TRBV12-3 or TRBV12-4 with TRBJ2-5, with 10 bases that match TRBD2. The CDR3 length is 13 residues. The V and J ends lost 6 bases and 10 bases, in that order; junction bases with no gene match: 8.

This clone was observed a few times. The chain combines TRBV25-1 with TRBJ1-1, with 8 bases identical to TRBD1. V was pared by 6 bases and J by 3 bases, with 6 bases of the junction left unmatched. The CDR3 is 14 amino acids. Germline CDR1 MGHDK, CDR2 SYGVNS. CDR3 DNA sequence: TGTGCCAGCAGAGAGACAGGGGAAGACACTGAAGCTTTCTTT. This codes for CASRETGEDTEAFF.

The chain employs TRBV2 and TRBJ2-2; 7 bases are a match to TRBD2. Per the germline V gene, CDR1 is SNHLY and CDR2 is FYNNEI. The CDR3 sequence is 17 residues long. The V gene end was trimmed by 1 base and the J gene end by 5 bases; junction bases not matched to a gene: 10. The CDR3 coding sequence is TGTGCCAGCAGTGAAGAGGGTCGAGGACTAGTAACCGGGGAGCTGTTTTTT. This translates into CASSEEGRGLVTGELFF.

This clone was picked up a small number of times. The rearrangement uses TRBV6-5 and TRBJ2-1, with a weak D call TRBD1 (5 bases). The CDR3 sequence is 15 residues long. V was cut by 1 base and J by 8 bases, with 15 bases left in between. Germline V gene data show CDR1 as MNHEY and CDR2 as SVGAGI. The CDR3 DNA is TGTGCCAGCAGTTACTTGTCGCCCAGGGTCTATGAGCAGTTCTTC. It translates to CASSYLSPRVYEQFF.

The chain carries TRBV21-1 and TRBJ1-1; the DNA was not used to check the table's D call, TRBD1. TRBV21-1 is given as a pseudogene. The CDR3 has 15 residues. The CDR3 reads CASSAPRQGNTEAFF. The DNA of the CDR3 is TGTGCCAGCAGCGCCCCTCGACAGGGGAACACTGAAGCTTTCTTT.

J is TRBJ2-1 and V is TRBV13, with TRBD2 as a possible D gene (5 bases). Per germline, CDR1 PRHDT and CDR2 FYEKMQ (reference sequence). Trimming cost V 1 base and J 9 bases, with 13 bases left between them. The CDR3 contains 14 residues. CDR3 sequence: CASSLDRGRGEQFF. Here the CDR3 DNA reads TGTGCCAGCAGCTTAGATCGGGGTCGCGGTGAGCAGTTCTTC.

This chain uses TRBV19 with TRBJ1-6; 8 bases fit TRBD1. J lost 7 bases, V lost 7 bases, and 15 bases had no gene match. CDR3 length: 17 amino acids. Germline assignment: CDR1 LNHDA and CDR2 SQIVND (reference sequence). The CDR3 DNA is TGTGCCAGTAAAGCTACCCGACAGGGGATGGGGAATTCACCCCTCCACTTT. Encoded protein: CASKATRQGMGNSPLHF.

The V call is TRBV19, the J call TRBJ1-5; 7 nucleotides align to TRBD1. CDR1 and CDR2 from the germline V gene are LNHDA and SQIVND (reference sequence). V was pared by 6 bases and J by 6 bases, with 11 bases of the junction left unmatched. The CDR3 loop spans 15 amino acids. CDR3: CASSLTGKLGQPQHF. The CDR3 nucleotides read TGTGCCAGTAGCCTGACAGGGAAGTTGGGTCAGCCCCAGCATTTT.

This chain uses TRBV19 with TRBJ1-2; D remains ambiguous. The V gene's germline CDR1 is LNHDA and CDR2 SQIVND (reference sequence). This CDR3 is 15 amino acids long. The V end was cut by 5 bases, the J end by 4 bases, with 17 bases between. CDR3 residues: CASSHNSPGSYGYTF. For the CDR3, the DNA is TGTGCCAGTAGTCACAACTCTCCAGGTAGCTATGGCTACACCTTC.

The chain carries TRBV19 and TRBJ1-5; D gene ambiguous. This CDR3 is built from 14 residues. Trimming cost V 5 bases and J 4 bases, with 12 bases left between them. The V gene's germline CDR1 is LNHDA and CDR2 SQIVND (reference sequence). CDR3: CASSFLGSNQPQHF. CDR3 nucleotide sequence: TGTGCCAGTAGTTTCCTCGGGAGTAATCAGCCCCAGCATTTT.

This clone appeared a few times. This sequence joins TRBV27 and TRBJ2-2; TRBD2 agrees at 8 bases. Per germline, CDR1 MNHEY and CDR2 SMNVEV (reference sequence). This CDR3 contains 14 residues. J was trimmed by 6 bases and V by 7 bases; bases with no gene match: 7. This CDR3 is CASNPRREAGELFF. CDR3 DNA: TGTGCCAGCAACCCCCGGCGGGAGGCCGGGGAGCTGTTTTTT.

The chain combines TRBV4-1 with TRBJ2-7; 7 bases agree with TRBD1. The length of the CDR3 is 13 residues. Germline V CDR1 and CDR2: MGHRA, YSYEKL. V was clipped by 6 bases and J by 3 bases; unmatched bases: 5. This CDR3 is CASSRQGSYEQYF. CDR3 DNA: TGCGCCAGCAGTCGACAGGGCAGCTACGAGCAGTACTTC.

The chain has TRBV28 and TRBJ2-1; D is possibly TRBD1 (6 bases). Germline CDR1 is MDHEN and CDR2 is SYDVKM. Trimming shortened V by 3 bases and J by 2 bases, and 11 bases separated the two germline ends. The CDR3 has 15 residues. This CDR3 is CASSFLTGAYNEQFF. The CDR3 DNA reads TGTGCCAGCAGTTTCTTGACAGGCGCCTACAATGAGCAGTTCTTC.

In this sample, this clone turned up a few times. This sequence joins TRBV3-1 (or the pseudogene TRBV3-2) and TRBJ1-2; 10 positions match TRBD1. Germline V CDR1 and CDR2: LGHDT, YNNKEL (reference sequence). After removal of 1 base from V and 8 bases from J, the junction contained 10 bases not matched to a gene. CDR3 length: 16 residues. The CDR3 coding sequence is TGTGCCAGCAGCCAAGCGTTCCGAGACAGGGGGCAAGGCTACACCTTC. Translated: CASSQAFRDRGQGYTF.

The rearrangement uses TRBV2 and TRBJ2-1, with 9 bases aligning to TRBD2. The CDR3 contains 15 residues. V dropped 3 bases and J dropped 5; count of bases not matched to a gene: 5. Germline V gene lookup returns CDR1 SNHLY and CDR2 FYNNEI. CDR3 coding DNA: TGTGCCAGCAGTGAGGTGGGACTAGCCAACAATGAGCAGTTCTTC. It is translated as CASSEVGLANNEQFF.

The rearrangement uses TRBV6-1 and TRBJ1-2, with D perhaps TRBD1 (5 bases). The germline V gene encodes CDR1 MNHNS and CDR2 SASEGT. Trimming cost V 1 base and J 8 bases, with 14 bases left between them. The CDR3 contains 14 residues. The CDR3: CASSEVGGRRGYTF. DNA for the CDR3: TGTGCCAGCAGTGAAGTCGGGGGGAGGAGGGGCTACACCTTC.

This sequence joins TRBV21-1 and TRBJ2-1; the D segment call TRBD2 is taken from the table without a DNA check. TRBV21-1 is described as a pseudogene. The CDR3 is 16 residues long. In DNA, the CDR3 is TGTGCCAGCAGCAAAGGCGTAGCGGTGACTTACAATGAGCAGTTCTTC. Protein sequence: CASSKGVAVTYNEQFF.

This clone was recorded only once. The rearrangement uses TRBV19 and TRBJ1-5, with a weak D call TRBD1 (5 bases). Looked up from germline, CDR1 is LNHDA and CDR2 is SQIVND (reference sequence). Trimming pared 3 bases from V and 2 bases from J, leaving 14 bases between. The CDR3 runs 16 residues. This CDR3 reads CASSIFQGAGNQPQHF. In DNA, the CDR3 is TGTGCCAGTAGTATTTTTCAGGGTGCGGGCAATCAGCCCCAGCATTTT.

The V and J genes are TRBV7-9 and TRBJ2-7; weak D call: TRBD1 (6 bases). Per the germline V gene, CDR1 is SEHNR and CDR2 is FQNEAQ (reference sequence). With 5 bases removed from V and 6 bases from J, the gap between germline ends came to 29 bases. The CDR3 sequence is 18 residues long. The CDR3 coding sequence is TGTGCCAGCAGCCTGGCCGCCAAACAGGGATTACCCCGCATCGAGCAGTACTTC. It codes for CASSLAAKQGLPRIEQYF.

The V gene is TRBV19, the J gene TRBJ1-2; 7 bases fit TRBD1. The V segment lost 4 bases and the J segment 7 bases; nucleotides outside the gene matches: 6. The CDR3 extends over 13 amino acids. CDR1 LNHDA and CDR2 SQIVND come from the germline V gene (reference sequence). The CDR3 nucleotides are TGTGCCAGTAGTAAGGGGGCTGGTGGTGGCTACACCTTC. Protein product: CASSKGAGGGYTF.

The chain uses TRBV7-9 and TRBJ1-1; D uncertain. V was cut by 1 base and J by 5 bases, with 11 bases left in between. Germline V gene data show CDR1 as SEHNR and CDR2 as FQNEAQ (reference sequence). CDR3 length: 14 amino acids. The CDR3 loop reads CASSLVPGGTEAFF. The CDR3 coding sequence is TGTGCCAGCAGCTTAGTACCGGGAGGGACTGAAGCTTTCTTT.